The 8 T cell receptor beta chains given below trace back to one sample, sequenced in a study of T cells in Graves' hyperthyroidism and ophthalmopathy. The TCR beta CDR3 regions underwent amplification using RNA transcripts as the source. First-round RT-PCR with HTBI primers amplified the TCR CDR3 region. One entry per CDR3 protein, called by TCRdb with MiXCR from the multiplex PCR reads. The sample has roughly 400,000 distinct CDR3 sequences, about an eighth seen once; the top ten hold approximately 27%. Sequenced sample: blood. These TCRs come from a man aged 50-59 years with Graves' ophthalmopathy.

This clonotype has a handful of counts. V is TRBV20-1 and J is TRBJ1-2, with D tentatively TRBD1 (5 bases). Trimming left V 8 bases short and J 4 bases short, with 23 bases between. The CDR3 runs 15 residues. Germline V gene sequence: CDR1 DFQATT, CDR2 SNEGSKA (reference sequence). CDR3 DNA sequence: TGCAGTTCCATTCACCGGGACCTACCCCCCTATGGCTACACCTTC. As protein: CSSIHRDLPPYGYTF.

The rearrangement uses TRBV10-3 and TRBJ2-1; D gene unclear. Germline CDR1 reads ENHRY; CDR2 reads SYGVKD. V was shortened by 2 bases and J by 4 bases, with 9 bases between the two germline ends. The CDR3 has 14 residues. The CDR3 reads CAISERTAYNEQFF. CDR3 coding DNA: TGTGCCATCAGTGAGCGGACCGCGTACAATGAGCAGTTCTTC.

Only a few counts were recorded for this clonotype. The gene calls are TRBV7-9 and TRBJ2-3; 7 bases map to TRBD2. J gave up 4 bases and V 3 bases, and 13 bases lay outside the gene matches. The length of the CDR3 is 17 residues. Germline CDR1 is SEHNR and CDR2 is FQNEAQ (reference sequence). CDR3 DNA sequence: TGTGCCAGCAGCTTGTTAGCGGCGGGAGCGCGCGCAGATACGCAGTATTTT. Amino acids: CASSLLAAGARADTQYF. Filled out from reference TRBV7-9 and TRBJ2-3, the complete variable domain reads DTGVSQNPRHKITKRGQNVTFRCDPISEHNRLYWYRQTLGQGPEFLTYFQNEAQLEKSRLLSDRFSAERPKGSFSTLEIQRTEQGDSAMYLCASSLLAAGARADTQYFGPGTRLTVL.

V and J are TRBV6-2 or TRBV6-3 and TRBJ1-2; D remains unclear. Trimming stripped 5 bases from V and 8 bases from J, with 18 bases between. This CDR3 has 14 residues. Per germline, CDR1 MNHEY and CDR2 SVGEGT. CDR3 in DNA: TGTGCCAGCAGTCCATTGGTCCTTTCGGGCGGCTACACCTTC. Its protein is CASSPLVLSGGYTF.

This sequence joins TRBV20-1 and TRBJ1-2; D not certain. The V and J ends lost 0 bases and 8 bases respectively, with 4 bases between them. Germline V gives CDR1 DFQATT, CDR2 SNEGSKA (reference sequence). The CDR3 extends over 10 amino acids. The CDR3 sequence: CSAREGGYTF. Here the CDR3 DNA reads TGCAGTGCTAGAGAGGGGGGCTACACCTTC.

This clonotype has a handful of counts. The DNA for the CDR3 is TGCAGTGCTAACAGGGTCAAGGACACCGGGGAGCTGTTTTTT. This codes for CSANRVKDTGELFF. V and J are TRBV20-1 and TRBJ2-2, with D tentatively TRBD1 (6 bases). Looked up from germline, CDR1 is DFQATT and CDR2 is SNEGSKA (reference sequence). Trimming cost V 4 bases and J 3 bases, with 12 bases left between them. There are 14 residues in the CDR3.

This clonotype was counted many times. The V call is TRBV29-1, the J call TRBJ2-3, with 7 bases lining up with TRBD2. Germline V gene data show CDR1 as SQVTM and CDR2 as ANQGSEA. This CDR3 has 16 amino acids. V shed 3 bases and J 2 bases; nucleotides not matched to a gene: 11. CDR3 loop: CSVERGRGYSTDTQYF. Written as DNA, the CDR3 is TGCAGCGTTGAGCGGGGGAGAGGGTATTCCACAGATACGCAGTATTTT.

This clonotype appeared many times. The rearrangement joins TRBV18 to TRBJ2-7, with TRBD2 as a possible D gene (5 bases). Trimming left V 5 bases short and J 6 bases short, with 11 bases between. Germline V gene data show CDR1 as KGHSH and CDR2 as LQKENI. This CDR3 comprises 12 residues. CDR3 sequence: CASSFAGREQYF. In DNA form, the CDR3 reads TGTGCCAGCTCATTTGCGGGCCGCGAGCAGTACTTC.